This T cell receptor (beta chain) was found in a study of T cell responses to AZD1222 COVID-19 vaccine. Background on the study: Timing groups of about 4 and about 12 weeks for second doses were pooled. Notes on the study in general: Dominant at 160-218 and 743-854, vaccine-associated CD4 TCRs also spanned spike.

About this clone itself: The antigen is undetermined.

Only in-frame clones appear in the TCRdb table, and some are missing; sequencing was by immunoSEQ multiplex PCR. The table includes about 140,000 clones, 80% to 95% detected once. Trimming took 3 bases from V and 8 from J, leaving 7 bases between them. Germline-derived CDR1 and CDR2 are MDHEN and SYDVKM. This CDR3 has 11 amino acids. This receptor was taken from an adult in good health. This material consisted of peripheral blood, taken on day 0 of AZD1222 vaccination. J is TRBJ1-2 and V is TRBV28; D remains ambiguous. CDR3 coding DNA: TGTGCCAGCAGTTTGGGTGGCGGCTACACCTTC. Protein sequence: CASSLGGGYTF.